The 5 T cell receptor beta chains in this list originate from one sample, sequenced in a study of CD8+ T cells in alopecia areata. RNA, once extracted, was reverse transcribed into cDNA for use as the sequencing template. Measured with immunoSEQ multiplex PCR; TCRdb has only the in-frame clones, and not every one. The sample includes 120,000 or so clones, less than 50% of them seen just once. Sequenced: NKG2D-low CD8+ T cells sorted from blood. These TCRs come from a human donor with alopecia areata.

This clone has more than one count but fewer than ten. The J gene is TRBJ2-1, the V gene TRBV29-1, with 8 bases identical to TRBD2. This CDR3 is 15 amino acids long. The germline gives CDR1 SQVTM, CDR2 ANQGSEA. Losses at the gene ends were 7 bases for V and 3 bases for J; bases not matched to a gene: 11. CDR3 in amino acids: CSAPGGTPNYNEQFF. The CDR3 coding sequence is TGCAGCGCCCCGGGGGGGACACCAAACTACAATGAGCAGTTCTTC.

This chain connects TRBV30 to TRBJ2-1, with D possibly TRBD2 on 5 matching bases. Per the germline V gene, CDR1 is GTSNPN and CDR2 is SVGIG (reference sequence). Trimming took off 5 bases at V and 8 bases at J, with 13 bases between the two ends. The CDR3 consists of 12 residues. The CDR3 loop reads CAWAREGDEQFF. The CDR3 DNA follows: TGTGCCTGGGCGAGAGAGGGCGATGAGCAGTTCTTC. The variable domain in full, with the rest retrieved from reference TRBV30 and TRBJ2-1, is SQTIHQWPATLVQPVGSPLSLECTVEGTSNPNLYWYRQAAGRGLQLLFYSVGIGQISSEVPQNLSASRPQDRQFILSSKKLLLSDSGFYLCAWAREGDEQFFGPGTRLTVL.

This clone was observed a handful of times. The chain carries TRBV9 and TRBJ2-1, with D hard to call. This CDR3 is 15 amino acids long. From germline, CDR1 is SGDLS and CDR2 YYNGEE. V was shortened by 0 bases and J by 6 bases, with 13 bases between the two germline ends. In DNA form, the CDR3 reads TGTGCCAGCAGCGTAGGACTCAGTACAAGCAATGAGCAGTTCTTC. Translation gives CASSVGLSTSNEQFF. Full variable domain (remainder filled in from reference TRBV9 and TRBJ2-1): DSGVTQTPKHLITATGQRVTLRCSPRSGDLSVYWYQQSLDQGLQFLIQYYNGEERAKGNILERFSAQQFPDLHSELNLSSLELGDSALYFCASSVGLSTSNEQFFGPGTRLTVL.

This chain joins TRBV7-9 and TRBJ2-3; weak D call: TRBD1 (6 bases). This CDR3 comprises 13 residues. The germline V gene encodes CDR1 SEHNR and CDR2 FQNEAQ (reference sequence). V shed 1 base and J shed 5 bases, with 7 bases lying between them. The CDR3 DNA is TGTGCCAGCAGCTTAGTACAGGGAGATACGCAGTATTTT. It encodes CASSLVQGDTQYF.

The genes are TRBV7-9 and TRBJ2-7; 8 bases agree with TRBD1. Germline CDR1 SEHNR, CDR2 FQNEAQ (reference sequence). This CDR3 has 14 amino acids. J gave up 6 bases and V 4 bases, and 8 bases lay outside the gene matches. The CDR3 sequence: CASSSGGTGLEQYF. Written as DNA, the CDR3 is TGTGCCAGCAGCTCCGGCGGGACAGGCCTCGAGCAGTACTTC.